This is a list of T cell receptor beta chains from one sample in a study of blood T cell repertoires in COVID-19. Some clones are missing from TCRdb's copy, which holds only in-frame ones; the method was immunoSEQ multiplex PCR. This sample has fewer than 150,000 clones, with around 88% found just once. The sequencing sample was made of peripheral blood. The receptors come from a woman aged 50 to 60 with active or convalescent COVID-19. Both conserved end residues are part of each CDR3. D genes are given only for firm matches. Clone size is shown for a subset of rows, as once, few, many or a class of expanded clone.

J gene: TRBJ1-1; D gene: -; clone size: -; V gene: TRBV6-2/TRBV6-3; CDR3 protein: CASSYSPRGYTEAFF; CDR3 DNA: TGTGCCAGCAGTTACTCGCCCAGGGGATACACTGAAGCTTTCTTT
J gene: TRBJ2-2; D gene: TRBD2; clone size: few; V gene: TRBV10-3; CDR3 protein: CAIRAGLAGANTGELFF; CDR3 DNA: TGTGCCATCAGGGCAGGACTAGCGGGAGCGAACACCGGGGAGCTGTTTTTT
J gene: TRBJ1-4; D gene: -; clone size: -; V gene: TRBV4-2; CDR3 protein: CASSQGGKGKLFF; CDR3 DNA: TGTGCCAGCAGCCAAGGAGGGAAGGGAAAACTGTTTTTT
J gene: TRBJ2-5; D gene: -; clone size: -; V gene: TRBV9; CDR3 protein: CASSVMFGKQETQYF; CDR3 DNA: TGTGCCAGCAGCGTAATGTTCGGTAAACAAGAGACCCAGTACTTC
J gene: TRBJ2-7; D gene: TRBD1; clone size: -; V gene: TRBV5-4; CDR3 protein: CASSIPGQGPGEQYF; CDR3 DNA: TGTGCCAGCAGCATCCCCGGACAGGGTCCTGGCGAGCAGTACTTC
J gene: TRBJ2-3; D gene: TRBD2; clone size: -; V gene: TRBV13; CDR3 protein: CASSLSPGLAGAGFGSGTDTQYF; CDR3 DNA: TGTGCCAGCAGCTTATCCCCGGGACTAGCGGGAGCGGGCTTTGGGTCGGGCACAGATACGCAGTATTTT
J gene: TRBJ2-7; D gene: -; clone size: -; V gene: TRBV7-2; CDR3 protein: CASSLVAGEGEQYF; CDR3 DNA: TGTGCCAGCAGCTTAGTGGCAGGGGAAGGCGAGCAGTACTTC
J gene: TRBJ1-2; D gene: -; clone size: -; V gene: TRBV18; CDR3 protein: CASSPPPGNYGYTF; CDR3 DNA: TGTGCCAGCTCACCACCCCCGGGGAACTATGGCTACACCTTC
J gene: TRBJ2-7; D gene: TRBD2; clone size: -; V gene: TRBV18; CDR3 protein: CASSLQAAGAGEQYF; CDR3 DNA: TGTGCCAGCTCACTCCAGGCCGCGGGAGCGGGCGAGCAGTACTTC
J gene: TRBJ1-1; D gene: -; clone size: once; V gene: TRBV24-1; CDR3 protein: CATTSGGGLEAFF; CDR3 DNA: TGTGCCACCACCTCCGGGGGGGGGCTTGAAGCTTTCTTT
J gene: TRBJ1-5; D gene: -; clone size: -; V gene: TRBV7-9; CDR3 protein: CASSLTGDQPQHF; CDR3 DNA: TGTGCCAGCAGCTTAACGGGGGATCAGCCCCAGCATTTT
J gene: TRBJ2-7; D gene: TRBD2; clone size: -; V gene: TRBV7-2; CDR3 protein: CASSSGLAPYYEQYF; CDR3 DNA: TGTGCCAGCAGCTCCGGACTAGCGCCCTACTACGAGCAGTACTTC
J gene: TRBJ2-1; D gene: -; clone size: -; V gene: TRBV7-9; CDR3 protein: CASSLILVVNNEQFF; CDR3 DNA: TGTGCCAGCAGCTTAATTTTGGTAGTTAACAATGAGCAGTTCTTC
J gene: TRBJ1-6; D gene: -; clone size: once; V gene: TRBV28; CDR3 protein: CASSSGLVNSPLHF; CDR3 DNA: TGTGCCAGCAGTTCTGGACTGGTTAATTCACCCCTCCACTTT
J gene: TRBJ2-1; D gene: -; clone size: -; V gene: TRBV30; CDR3 protein: CAGSQVWASYNEQFF; CDR3 DNA: TGTGCCGGGTCCCAAGTATGGGCCTCCTACAATGAGCAGTTCTTC
J gene: TRBJ2-1; D gene: TRBD2; clone size: once; V gene: TRBV7-6; CDR3 protein: CASSLSPNSGSDEQFF; CDR3 DNA: TGTGCCAGCAGCTTAAGCCCCAATAGCGGGAGTGATGAGCAGTTCTTC
J gene: TRBJ1-2; D gene: -; clone size: few; V gene: TRBV14; CDR3 protein: CASSTRIGGIYGYTF; CDR3 DNA: TGTGCCAGCAGCACCCGGATCGGAGGGATCTATGGCTACACCTTC
J gene: TRBJ1-2; D gene: -; clone size: -; V gene: TRBV15; CDR3 protein: CATSRIKRAGVYGYTF; CDR3 DNA: TGTGCCACCAGCAGAATTAAGAGGGCAGGCGTCTATGGCTACACCTTC
J gene: TRBJ2-1; D gene: -; clone size: -; V gene: TRBV5-1; CDR3 protein: CASSWRGGDEQFF; CDR3 DNA: TGCGCCAGCAGCTGGAGAGGGGGGGATGAGCAGTTCTTC
J gene: TRBJ1-4; D gene: TRBD1; clone size: -; V gene: TRBV15; CDR3 protein: CATSRMGTGGASNEKLFF; CDR3 DNA: TGTGCCACCAGTCGCATGGGGACAGGGGGCGCTTCTAATGAAAAACTGTTTTTT
J gene: TRBJ1-5; D gene: -; clone size: few; V gene: TRBV4-1; CDR3 protein: CASSQDPRNQPQHF; CDR3 DNA: TGCGCCAGCAGCCAAGATCCCCGGAATCAGCCCCAGCATTTT
J gene: TRBJ2-5; D gene: -; clone size: -; V gene: TRBV9; CDR3 protein: CASSKAAGIRETQYF; CDR3 DNA: TGTGCCAGCAGCAAGGCGGCAGGGATAAGAGAGACCCAGTACTTC
J gene: TRBJ1-1; D gene: TRBD1; clone size: -; V gene: TRBV27; CDR3 protein: CASSTPGTGYSEAFF; CDR3 DNA: TGTGCCAGCAGCACACCCGGGACAGGGTATAGTGAAGCTTTCTTT
J gene: TRBJ2-3; D gene: TRBD2; clone size: -; V gene: TRBV2; CDR3 protein: CATKGPSGSSTDTQYF; CDR3 DNA: TGTGCCACCAAGGGGCCTAGCGGGAGTAGCACAGATACGCAGTATTTT
J gene: TRBJ1-2; D gene: -; clone size: -; V gene: TRBV3-1/TRBV3-2; CDR3 protein: CASSHDWPYGYTF; CDR3 DNA: TGTGCCAGCAGCCACGACTGGCCCTATGGCTACACCTTC
J gene: TRBJ2-2; D gene: TRBD1; clone size: -; V gene: TRBV9; CDR3 protein: CASSGRDSNTGELFF; CDR3 DNA: TGTGCCAGCAGCGGCCGGGACAGCAACACCGGGGAGCTGTTTTTT
J gene: TRBJ1-2; D gene: TRBD1; clone size: once; V gene: TRBV28; CDR3 protein: CASSQPGTVRNGYTF; CDR3 DNA: TGTGCCAGCAGTCAACCCGGGACAGTGAGAAATGGCTACACCTTC
J gene: TRBJ2-3; D gene: TRBD2; clone size: -; V gene: TRBV9; CDR3 protein: CASTTSGSWADTQYF; CDR3 DNA: TGTGCCAGCACCACTAGCGGGAGTTGGGCAGATACGCAGTATTTT
J gene: TRBJ1-1; D gene: -; clone size: -; V gene: TRBV30; CDR3 protein: CAWVLLEGRGTEAFF; CDR3 DNA: TGTGCCTGGGTCCTCTTGGAGGGACGAGGCACTGAAGCTTTCTTT
J gene: TRBJ2-3; D gene: -; clone size: -; V gene: TRBV19; CDR3 protein: CASSMESTDTQYF; CDR3 DNA: TGTGCCAGTAGTATGGAGAGCACAGATACGCAGTATTTT
J gene: TRBJ1-1; D gene: -; clone size: -; V gene: TRBV29-1; CDR3 protein: CSVRGTTNEAFF; CDR3 DNA: TGCAGCGTCCGGGGGACCACCAACGAAGCTTTCTTT
J gene: TRBJ2-2; D gene: TRBD2; clone size: -; V gene: TRBV7-2; CDR3 protein: CASSLFAGVSTGELFF; CDR3 DNA: TGTGCCAGCAGCTTATTCGCGGGAGTGAGCACCGGGGAGCTGTTTTTT
J gene: TRBJ2-1; D gene: TRBD2; clone size: -; V gene: TRBV7-9; CDR3 protein: CASSPLAGVSNEQFF; CDR3 DNA: TGTGCCAGCAGCCCACTAGCGGGAGTAAGTAATGAGCAGTTCTTC
J gene: TRBJ2-2; D gene: TRBD2; clone size: -; V gene: TRBV7-8; CDR3 protein: CASSLGSAGGRTGELFF; CDR3 DNA: TGTGCCAGCAGCTTAGGGTCAGCGGGAGGGCGGACCGGGGAGCTGTTTTTT
J gene: TRBJ1-1; D gene: -; clone size: few; V gene: TRBV21-1; CDR3 protein: CASSSGTGGSTEAFF; CDR3 DNA: TGTGCCAGCAGCTCTGGGACAGGGGGTAGCACTGAAGCTTTCTTT
J gene: TRBJ2-7; D gene: TRBD1; clone size: -; V gene: TRBV28; CDR3 protein: CASSFRTGLYEQYF; CDR3 DNA: TGTGCCAGCAGTTTCCGGACAGGGCTGTACGAGCAGTACTTC
J gene: TRBJ2-1; D gene: TRBD2; clone size: -; V gene: TRBV4-2; CDR3 protein: CASSQGAGGGYNEQFF; CDR3 DNA: TGTGCCAGCAGCCAAGGGGCGGGAGGGGGGTACAATGAGCAGTTCTTC
J gene: TRBJ2-3; D gene: TRBD1; clone size: -; V gene: TRBV7-2; CDR3 protein: CASSPGQGRGTQYF; CDR3 DNA: TGTGCCAGCAGCCCCGGACAGGGACGGGGTACGCAGTATTTT
J gene: TRBJ1-1; D gene: -; clone size: -; V gene: TRBV9; CDR3 protein: CASSVAPSGRVGTEAFF; CDR3 DNA: TGTGCCAGCAGCGTAGCTCCCAGTGGCAGGGTGGGCACTGAAGCTTTCTTT
J gene: TRBJ1-2; D gene: -; clone size: once; V gene: TRBV6-1; CDR3 protein: CASSEEGLELYGYTF; CDR3 DNA: TGTGCCAGCAGTGAAGAAGGACTAGAACTCTATGGCTACACCTTC
J gene: TRBJ2-2; D gene: -; clone size: -; V gene: TRBV19; CDR3 protein: CASSPGVRQGTGELFF; CDR3 DNA: TGTGCCAGTAGTCCGGGGGTTAGACAGGGCACCGGGGAGCTGTTTTTT
J gene: TRBJ1-2; D gene: -; clone size: -; V gene: TRBV20-1; CDR3 protein: CRATDLYGYTF; CDR3 DNA: TGCAGGGCTACAGACCTCTATGGCTACACCTTC
J gene: TRBJ1-1; D gene: -; clone size: -; V gene: TRBV10-3; CDR3 protein: CASKEANTEAFF; CDR3 DNA: TGTGCCTCAAAAGAGGCGAACACTGAAGCTTTCTTT
J gene: TRBJ1-2; D gene: -; clone size: -; V gene: TRBV19; CDR3 protein: CASSPRRVGGYTF; CDR3 DNA: TGTGCCAGTAGTCCCCGGAGGGTCGGAGGCTACACCTTC
J gene: TRBJ1-5; D gene: -; clone size: -; V gene: TRBV28; CDR3 protein: CASSFNAGSDQPQHF; CDR3 DNA: TGTGCCAGCAGTTTTAACGCCGGTAGCGATCAGCCCCAGCATTTT
J gene: TRBJ2-1; D gene: TRBD1; clone size: -; V gene: TRBV10-3; CDR3 protein: CAIRIGQGKHNEQFF; CDR3 DNA: TGTGCCATCAGAATAGGACAGGGGAAACACAATGAGCAGTTCTTC
J gene: TRBJ2-7; D gene: -; clone size: -; V gene: TRBV5-6; CDR3 protein: CASSLASVYEQYF; CDR3 DNA: TGTGCCAGCAGCTTGGCCAGCGTCTACGAGCAGTACTTC
J gene: TRBJ2-4; D gene: -; clone size: -; V gene: TRBV7-2; CDR3 protein: CASSLQQGGIQYF; CDR3 DNA: TGTGCCAGCAGCTTACAGCAGGGAGGCATTCAGTACTTC
J gene: TRBJ2-1; D gene: TRBD2; clone size: -; V gene: TRBV28; CDR3 protein: CASSLFESGKDGEQFF; CDR3 DNA: TGTGCCAGCAGTTTATTTGAGAGCGGGAAGGATGGTGAGCAGTTCTTC
J gene: TRBJ1-2; D gene: TRBD1; clone size: few; V gene: TRBV7-9; CDR3 protein: CASSLGTGRDGYTF; CDR3 DNA: TGTGCCAGCAGCCTTGGGACAGGGCGGGATGGCTACACCTTC
J gene: TRBJ1-2; D gene: TRBD1; clone size: -; V gene: TRBV7-9; CDR3 protein: CASSDRQGVRYGYTF; CDR3 DNA: TGTGCCAGCAGCGATCGACAGGGGGTTCGGTATGGCTACACCTTC
J gene: TRBJ2-3; D gene: TRBD2; clone size: -; V gene: TRBV30; CDR3 protein: CAWGSSGRGGTDTQYF; CDR3 DNA: TGTGCCTGGGGATCTAGCGGGAGGGGGGGAACAGATACGCAGTATTTT
J gene: TRBJ2-5; D gene: TRBD2; clone size: -; V gene: TRBV14; CDR3 protein: CASSPPASGRLRETQYF; CDR3 DNA: TGTGCCAGCAGCCCACCAGCATCCGGGAGGTTACGGGAGACCCAGTACTTC
J gene: TRBJ2-7; D gene: TRBD1; clone size: -; V gene: TRBV11-2; CDR3 protein: CASSPTDRGGYEQYF; CDR3 DNA: TGTGCCAGCAGCCCTACGGACAGGGGGGGCTACGAGCAGTACTTC
J gene: TRBJ2-3; D gene: TRBD2; clone size: -; V gene: TRBV7-3; CDR3 protein: CASSSPGLEADTQYF; CDR3 DNA: TGTGCCAGCAGCTCCCCGGGACTAGAGGCAGATACGCAGTATTTT
J gene: TRBJ2-7; D gene: TRBD1; clone size: -; V gene: TRBV20-1; CDR3 protein: CSASGPQRQGFSYEQYF; CDR3 DNA: TGCAGTGCTAGTGGGCCCCAAAGACAGGGGTTCTCCTACGAGCAGTACTTC
J gene: TRBJ1-2; D gene: TRBD1; clone size: -; V gene: TRBV28; CDR3 protein: CASSGGTDRGYTF; CDR3 DNA: TGTGCCAGCAGTGGCGGGACAGATAGAGGCTACACCTTC
J gene: TRBJ2-1; D gene: TRBD2; clone size: -; V gene: TRBV4-3; CDR3 protein: CASSQRAGASYNEQFF; CDR3 DNA: TGCGCCAGCAGCCAACGAGCGGGAGCCTCCTACAATGAGCAGTTCTTC
J gene: TRBJ1-4; D gene: TRBD1; clone size: few; V gene: TRBV11-3; CDR3 protein: CASSFRQGRANEKLFF; CDR3 DNA: TGTGCCAGCAGCTTTCGACAGGGGCGAGCTAATGAAAAACTGTTTTTT